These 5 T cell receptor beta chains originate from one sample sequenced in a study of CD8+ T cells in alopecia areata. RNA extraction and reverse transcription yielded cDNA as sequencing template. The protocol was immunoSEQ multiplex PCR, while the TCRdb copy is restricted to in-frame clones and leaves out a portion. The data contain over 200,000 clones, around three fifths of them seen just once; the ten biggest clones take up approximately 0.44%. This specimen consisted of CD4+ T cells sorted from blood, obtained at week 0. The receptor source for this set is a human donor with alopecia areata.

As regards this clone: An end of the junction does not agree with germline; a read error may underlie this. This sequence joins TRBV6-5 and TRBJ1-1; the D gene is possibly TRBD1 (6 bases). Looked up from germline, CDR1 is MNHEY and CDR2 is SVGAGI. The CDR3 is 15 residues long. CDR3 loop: CVSSRTETGSPEAFF. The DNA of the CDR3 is TGTGTCAGCAGCCGTACAGAAACAGGGAGCCCTGAAGCTTTCTTT.

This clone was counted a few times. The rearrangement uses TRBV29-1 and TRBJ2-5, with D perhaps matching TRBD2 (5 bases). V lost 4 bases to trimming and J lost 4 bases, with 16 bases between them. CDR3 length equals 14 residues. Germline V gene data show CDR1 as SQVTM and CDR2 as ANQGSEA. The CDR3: CSVVSRLARETQYF. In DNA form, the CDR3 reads TGCAGCGTTGTCTCTCGTCTAGCTAGAGAGACCCAGTACTTC.

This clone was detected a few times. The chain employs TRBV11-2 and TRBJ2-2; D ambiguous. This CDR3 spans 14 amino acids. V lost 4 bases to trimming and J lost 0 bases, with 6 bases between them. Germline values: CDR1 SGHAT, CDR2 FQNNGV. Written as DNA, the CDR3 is TGTGCCAGCAGCTCCGACGCGAACACCGGGGAGCTGTTTTTT. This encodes CASSSDANTGELFF.

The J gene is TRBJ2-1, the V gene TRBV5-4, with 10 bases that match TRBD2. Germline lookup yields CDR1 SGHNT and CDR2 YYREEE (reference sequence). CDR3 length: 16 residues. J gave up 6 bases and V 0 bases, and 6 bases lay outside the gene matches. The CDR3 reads CASSLVSGGASNEQFF. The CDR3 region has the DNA TGTGCCAGCAGCTTGGTGAGCGGGGGGGCTAGCAATGAGCAGTTCTTC.

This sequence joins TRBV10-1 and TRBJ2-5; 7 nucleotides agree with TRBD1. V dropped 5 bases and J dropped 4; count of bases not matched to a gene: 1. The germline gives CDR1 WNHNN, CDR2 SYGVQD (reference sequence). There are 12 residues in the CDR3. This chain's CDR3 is CASSRTGETQYF. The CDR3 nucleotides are TGCGCCAGCAGTAGGACAGGAGAGACCCAGTACTTC.